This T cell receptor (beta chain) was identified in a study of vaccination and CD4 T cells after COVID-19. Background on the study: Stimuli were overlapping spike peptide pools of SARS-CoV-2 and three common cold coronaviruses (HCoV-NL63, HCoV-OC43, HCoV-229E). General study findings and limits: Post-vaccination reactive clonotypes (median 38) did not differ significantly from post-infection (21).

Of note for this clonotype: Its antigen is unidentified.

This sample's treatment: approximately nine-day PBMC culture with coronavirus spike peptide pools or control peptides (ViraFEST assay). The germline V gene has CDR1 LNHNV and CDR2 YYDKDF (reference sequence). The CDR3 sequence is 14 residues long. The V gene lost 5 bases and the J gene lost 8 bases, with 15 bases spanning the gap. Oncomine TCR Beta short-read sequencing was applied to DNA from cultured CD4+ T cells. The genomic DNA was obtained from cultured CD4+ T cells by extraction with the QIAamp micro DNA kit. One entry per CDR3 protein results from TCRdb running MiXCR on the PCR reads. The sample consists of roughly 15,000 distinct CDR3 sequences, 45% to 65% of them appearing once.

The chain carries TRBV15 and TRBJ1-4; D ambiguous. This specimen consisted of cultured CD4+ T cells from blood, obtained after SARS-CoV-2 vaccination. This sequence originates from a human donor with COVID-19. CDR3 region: CATSPFELGEKLFF. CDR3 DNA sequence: TGTGCCACCAGCCCGTTCGAGTTGGGGGAAAAACTGTTTTTT.